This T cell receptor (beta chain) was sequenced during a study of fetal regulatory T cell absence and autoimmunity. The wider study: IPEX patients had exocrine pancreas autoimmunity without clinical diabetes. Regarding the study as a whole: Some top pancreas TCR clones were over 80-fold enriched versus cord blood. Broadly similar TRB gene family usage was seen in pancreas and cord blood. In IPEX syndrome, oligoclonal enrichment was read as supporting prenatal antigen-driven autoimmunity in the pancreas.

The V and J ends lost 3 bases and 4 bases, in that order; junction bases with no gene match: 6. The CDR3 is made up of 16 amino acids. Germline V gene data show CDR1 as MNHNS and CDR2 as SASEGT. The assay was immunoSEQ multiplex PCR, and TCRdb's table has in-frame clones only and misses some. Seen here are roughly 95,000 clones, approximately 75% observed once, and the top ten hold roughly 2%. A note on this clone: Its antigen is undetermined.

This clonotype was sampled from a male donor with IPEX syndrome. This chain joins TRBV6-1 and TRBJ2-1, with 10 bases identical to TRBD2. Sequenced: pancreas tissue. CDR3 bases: TGTGCCAGCAGTGACACTAGCGGGATGAGATACAATGAGCAGTTCTTC. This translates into CASSDTSGMRYNEQFF.